This is a list of T cell receptor beta chains from one sample in a study of somatic mutations in cytotoxic T cells in rheumatoid arthritis. Produced via immunoSEQ multiplex PCR; TCRdb's table is partial and in-frame only. The repertoire holds approximately 20,000 clones, with over 75% as singletons. Source material: CD8+ T cells sorted from blood. The receptors were gathered from a woman aged 45-60 years in good health. Both conserved end residues are part of each CDR3. The order of the fields is CDR3 protein, CDR3 DNA, D gene, J gene, clone size, V gene. D genes are given only for firm matches. Size is omitted from some rows. Given values are once, few, many or a class for expanded clones.

CASVSGQGGLTEAFF | TGTGCCAGCGTCTCCGGACAGGGAGGATTGACTGAAGCTTTCTTT | TRBD1 | TRBJ1-1 | NA | TRBV7-9
CASSGDKTNTGELFF | TGCGCCAGCAGCGGGGACAAGACAAACACCGGGGAGCTGTTTTTT | NA | TRBJ2-2 | NA | TRBV5-1
CASSQYRSLNEKLFF | TGCGCCAGCAGCCAATATCGCAGTCTTAATGAAAAACTGTTTTTT | NA | TRBJ1-4 | NA | TRBV4-3
CASSPGLAGYNEQFF | TGTGCCAGCAGCCCCGGACTAGCGGGGTACAATGAGCAGTTCTTC | TRBD2 | TRBJ2-1 | NA | TRBV5-8
CAWSRVGGSETQYF | TGTGCCTGGAGTCGGGTAGGCGGTAGTGAGACCCAGTACTTC | NA | TRBJ2-5 | NA | TRBV30
CASSPLTGAYEQYF | TGTGCCAGCAGTCCCCTGACAGGGGCCTACGAGCAGTACTTC | TRBD1 | TRBJ2-7 | NA | TRBV27
CASSDRVGNTEAFF | TGTGCCAGCAGTGACAGGGTGGGAAACACTGAAGCTTTCTTT | TRBD1 | TRBJ1-1 | NA | TRBV9
CATRVVPDSYEQYF | TGTGCCACCCGGGTGGTCCCAGACTCCTACGAGCAGTACTTC | NA | TRBJ2-7 | NA | TRBV27
CASSLTGGYEQYF | TGTGCCAGCAGCTTAACGGGGGGCTACGAGCAGTACTTC | TRBD2 | TRBJ2-7 | NA | TRBV7-2
CASSTSTGTEGYSNQPQHF | TGTGCCAGTAGTACTTCAACCGGGACAGAAGGATATAGCAATCAGCCCCAGCATTTT | TRBD1 | TRBJ1-5 | NA | TRBV19
CASSGGGTDTQYF | TGCGCCAGCAGTGGAGGGGGCACAGATACGCAGTATTTT | NA | TRBJ2-3 | NA | TRBV10-2
CSGSQGAMTGELFF | TGCAGCGGCTCACAGGGGGCTATGACCGGGGAGCTGTTTTTT | TRBD1 | TRBJ2-2 | NA | TRBV29-1
CASSTAGQPGETQYF | TGCGCCAGCAGCACCGCGGGACAGCCGGGGGAGACCCAGTACTTC | NA | TRBJ2-5 | NA | TRBV5-1
CASSVATLPTDTQYF | TGTGCCAGCAGCGTAGCTACCCTCCCCACAGATACGCAGTATTTT | NA | TRBJ2-3 | NA | TRBV9
CASSPSAGASYEQYF | TGTGCCAGCAGTCCCAGCGCGGGGGCTTCCTACGAGCAGTACTTC | NA | TRBJ2-7 | medium-sized | TRBV27
CASSEGQGNYEQYF | TGTGCCAGCAGTGAGGGACAGGGGAACTACGAGCAGTACTTC | TRBD1 | TRBJ2-7 | NA | TRBV6-1
CASSLSGQLFSGNTIYF | TGTGCCAGCAGTTTGTCGGGACAGCTATTCTCTGGAAACACCATATATTTT | TRBD1 | TRBJ1-3 | NA | TRBV28
CAWRELALTEAFF | TGTGCCTGGAGAGAGTTGGCCCTCACTGAAGCTTTCTTT | NA | TRBJ1-1 | few | TRBV30
CASSQAGITGELFF | TGCGCCAGCAGCCAAGCCGGGATCACCGGGGAGCTGTTTTTT | NA | TRBJ2-2 | few | TRBV4-1
CASSQEGGAGANVLTF | TGCGCCAGCAGCCAAGAGGGTGGGGCTGGGGCCAACGTCCTGACTTTC | NA | TRBJ2-6 | few | TRBV4-3
CASSRSPGGVYNEQFF | TGTGCCAGCAGCCGATCCCCCGGGGGCGTCTACAATGAGCAGTTCTTC | NA | TRBJ2-1 | NA | TRBV7-9
CASSFGGQGYQPQHF | TGTGCCAGCAGCTTCGGGGGACAGGGTTATCAGCCCCAGCATTTT | TRBD1 | TRBJ1-5 | NA | TRBV5-6
CASRSTSGLTKYF | TGTGCCAGCAGAAGTACTAGCGGCCTTACCAAGTATTTT | TRBD2 | TRBJ2-3 | NA | TRBV27
CASSKGNGSAYEQYF | TGTGCCAGCAGCAAGGGGAACGGGAGTGCCTACGAGCAGTACTTC | NA | TRBJ2-7 | once | TRBV21-1
CSANRGNIQYF | TGCAGTGCTAATCGGGGCAACATTCAGTACTTC | NA | TRBJ2-4 | NA | TRBV20-1
CASSDGGDYRPYEQYF | TGTGCCAGCAGTGACGGGGGGGACTACCGACCCTACGAGCAGTACTTC | TRBD2 | TRBJ2-7 | NA | TRBV2
CASSLSSGDVNEQFF | TGTGCCAGCAGTTTAAGTAGCGGGGATGTCAATGAGCAGTTCTTC | TRBD2 | TRBJ2-1 | NA | TRBV28
CASSLEAAGVQQYF | TGTGCCAGCAGCTTGGAGGCCGCGGGAGTCCAGCAGTACTTC | TRBD2 | TRBJ2-7 | NA | TRBV5-8
CASSPAGGGEQYF | TGTGCCAGCAGTCCAGCGGGAGGGGGCGAGCAGTACTTC | TRBD2 | TRBJ2-7 | few | TRBV2
CASMTGGSGETQYF | TGTGCCAGCATGACGGGCGGGAGTGGAGAGACCCAGTACTTC | TRBD2 | TRBJ2-5 | NA | TRBV7-9
CASSQDRTTNEKLFF | TGCGCCAGCAGCCAAGATCGCACAACTAATGAAAAACTGTTTTTT | NA | TRBJ1-4 | NA | TRBV4-3
CASSQERMNTEAFF | TGCGCCAGCAGCCAGGAACGTATGAACACTGAAGCTTTCTTT | NA | TRBJ1-1 | NA | TRBV4-1
CASSYSTKQYEQYF | TGTGCCAGCAGTTACTCGACTAAACAGTACGAGCAGTACTTC | NA | TRBJ2-7 | NA | TRBV6-6
CASSNSGTRGETQYF | TGTGCCAGCAGCAACTCCGGGACGAGGGGCGAGACCCAGTACTTC | NA | TRBJ2-5 | NA | TRBV5-8
CASSGSRDGNYGYTF | TGTGCCAGCAGCGGATCCCGGGACGGTAACTATGGCTACACCTTC | NA | TRBJ1-2 | NA | TRBV9
CASSLGSSGPYYEQYF | TGTGCCAGCAGCTTGGGGTCTAGCGGTCCTTACTACGAGCAGTACTTC | TRBD2 | TRBJ2-7 | NA | TRBV5-6
CASSRQGESNQPQHF | TGTGCCAGCAGTAGACAGGGGGAGAGCAATCAGCCCCAGCATTTT | TRBD1 | TRBJ1-5 | NA | TRBV28
CASSLDRSYEQYF | TGTGCCAGCAGCCTGGACAGGTCCTACGAGCAGTACTTC | TRBD1 | TRBJ2-7 | few | TRBV5-4
CASSQEVLGGGPYEQYF | TGTGCCAGCAGCCAAGAAGTTTTAGGGGGGGGGCCCTACGAGCAGTACTTC | NA | TRBJ2-7 | few | TRBV4-2
CASSPGPFNTEAFF | TGTGCCAGCAGTCCGGGACCTTTTAACACTGAAGCTTTCTTT | NA | TRBJ1-1 | NA | TRBV28
CASSMFVSGYTF | TGTGCCAGTAGTATGTTCGTCAGTGGCTACACCTTC | NA | TRBJ1-2 | once | TRBV19